This record looks at one T cell receptor beta chain sequence and its context. Its cognate antigen is unknown. The data originate from a study of identifying expanded T cells in peripheral blood. Notes on the study in general: Across healthy donors, higher total template counts meant significantly greater approximately 2-week count variance.

Healthy donors had no documented immune events, such as infections, while sampled. The CDR3 has 17 residues. V was pared by 4 bases and J by 6 bases, with 19 bases between. CDR1 is KGHSH, CDR2 LQKENI, per germline. Repertoires were generated with immunoSEQ multiplex PCR, while TCRdb's copy carries only in-frame clones and drops some. The table shows about 82,000 clones, with 70% to 90% occurring only once. This sequence joins TRBV18 and TRBJ1-6; perhaps TRBD1 as D (5 bases). Sequencing input: blood. This TCR derives from a person aged 18 to 70 in good health. CDR3 region: CASSLVRGTNTNSPLHF. The CDR3 DNA reads as TGTGCCAGCTCACTTGTTCGAGGGACCAACACTAATTCACCCCTCCACTTT.